Listed here are 22 T cell receptor beta chains from one sample, sequenced in a study of CD4 T cells in relation to SARS-CoV-2 and coronaviruses. CD4+ T cells from unexposed donors were obtained before the COVID-19 pandemic (2011-2018). Isolation of CD4+ T cells took place after about 10 days in culture. TCRdb's copy holds only in-frame clones and misses some; the assay was immunoSEQ multiplex PCR. The table has tens of thousands of clones, about three quarters seen once. These receptors lack a known antigen. Input material: CD4+ T cells from PBMCs, cultured in vitro. The receptors come from a human donor in good health.

V usage is TRBV30 and J usage is TRBJ1-3, with 9 bases matching TRBD1. After removal of 8 bases from V and 1 base from J, the junction contained 3 bases not matched to a gene. This CDR3 is 13 amino acids long. Germline CDR1 is GTSNPN and CDR2 is SVGIG (reference sequence). The DNA of the CDR3 is TGTGCCCGGACAGGGGCTTCTGGAAACACCATATATTTT. Residues: CARTGASGNTIYF.

CDR3 DNA: TGTGCCAGCAGTGAAGCCGTGGGTCCTACTAACTATGGCTACACCTTC. Protein: CASSEAVGPTNYGYTF. The chain carries TRBV6-1 and TRBJ1-2, with D hard to call. Germline V gene sequence: CDR1 MNHNS, CDR2 SASEGT. The ends were cut back, 0 bases at V and 0 bases at J, with 11 bases in the middle. There are 16 residues in the CDR3.

The rearrangement uses TRBV12-3 or TRBV12-4 and TRBJ2-5; the match to TRBD1 covers 7 bases. V dropped 5 bases and J dropped 3; count of bases not matched to a gene: 3. This CDR3 has 13 amino acids. CDR3 sequence (DNA): TGTGCCAGCAGTAAAGGGACAGAAGAGACCCAGTACTTC. This codes for CASSKGTEETQYF.

The gene calls are TRBV6-5 and TRBJ2-7; D possibly matches TRBD1 or TRBD2 (5 bases each). Trimming removed 5 bases from V and 5 bases from J, with 16 bases in between. The germline V gene has CDR1 MNHEY and CDR2 SVGAGI. The CDR3 covers 14 residues. Here the CDR3 DNA reads TGTGCCAGCAGTCCAGCGGACAAGGAGAACGAGCAGTACTTC. This sequence encodes CASSPADKENEQYF.

CDR3 DNA sequence: TGTGCCAGCAGTCTGAATTTGGGACTCCAGAATGAGCAGTTCTTC. As protein: CASSLNLGLQNEQFF. The chain is built from TRBV13 and TRBJ2-1; D may be TRBD2 (6 bases). The CDR3 sequence is 15 residues long. Germline CDR1 reads PRHDT; CDR2 reads FYEKMQ (reference sequence). Trimming removed 6 bases from V and 7 bases from J, with 19 bases in between.

The genes are TRBV28 and TRBJ2-5, with D unresolved. This CDR3 spans 14 amino acids. Germline CDR1 is MDHEN and CDR2 is SYDVKM. The ends were cut back, 2 bases at V and 5 bases at J, with 12 bases in the middle. The CDR3 reads CASSLPLGRETQYF. The DNA for the CDR3 is TGTGCCAGCAGTTTACCGCTCGGTCGTGAGACCCAGTACTTC.

The V call is TRBV2, the J call TRBJ2-5, with TRBD1 as a possible D gene (5 bases). From germline, CDR1 is SNHLY and CDR2 FYNNEI. This CDR3 comprises 13 residues. Deletions cut 7 bases from V and 5 bases from J, with 14 bases between. CDR3 sequence (DNA): TGTGCCAGCACTTCCAGCAGGGCGGAGACCCAGTACTTC. It codes for CASTSSRAETQYF.

This sequence joins TRBV6-2 or TRBV6-3 and TRBJ2-7; D call uncertain. V lost 2 bases and J 3 bases, leaving 11 bases between the germline ends. The germline V gene encodes CDR1 MNHEY and CDR2 SVGEGT. The CDR3 is 14 amino acids. The CDR3 region has the DNA TGTGCCAGCAGTTACGGTGACGGTAGCTACGAGCAGTACTTC. It is translated as CASSYGDGSYEQYF.

This clone was observed a single time. The chain uses TRBV6-5 and TRBJ1-5, with D perhaps TRBD1 (5 bases). The V end lost 4 bases, the J end lost 1 base, and 11 bases lay between the germline ends. The CDR3 runs 15 residues. Germline assignment: CDR1 MNHEY and CDR2 SVGAGI. The CDR3 sequence: CASSFSGTSNQPQHF. The DNA of the CDR3 is TGTGCCAGCAGTTTCTCAGGGACGAGCAATCAGCCCCAGCATTTT.

V gene TRBV5-1 combines with J gene TRBJ1-2; 9 positions agree with TRBD1. V shed 2 bases, J shed 2 bases, and the junction held 10 bases outside the gene matches. Germline CDR1 reads SGHRS; CDR2 reads YFSETQ. The CDR3 consists of 17 residues. CDR3 sequence reads: CASSFTGQGIGNYGYTF. The CDR3 coding sequence is TGCGCCAGCAGCTTCACGGGACAGGGTATAGGGAACTATGGCTACACCTTC. The whole variable domain, remainder taken from reference TRBV5-1 and TRBJ1-2, is KAGVTQTPRYLIKTRGQQVTLSCSPISGHRSVSWYQQTPGQGLQFLFEYFSETQRNKGNFPGRFSGRQFSNSRSEMNVSTLELGDSALYLCASSFTGQGIGNYGYTFGSGTRLTVV.

This chain connects TRBV6-5 to TRBJ2-7, with D perhaps matching TRBD2 (7 bases). Germline CDR1 MNHEY, CDR2 SVGAGI. This CDR3 region has 15 residues. Trimming took 0 bases from V and 6 from J, leaving 15 bases between them. The CDR3 sequence: CASSYSRNREGEQYF. CDR3 coding DNA: TGTGCCAGCAGTTACTCTAGAAACAGGGAGGGCGAGCAGTACTTC.

The chain recombines TRBV2 with TRBJ2-1, with 12 bases lining up with TRBD2. Trimming took 3 bases from V and 3 from J; bases not matched to a gene: 3. Per the germline V gene, CDR1 is SNHLY and CDR2 is FYNNEI. This CDR3 is built from 16 residues. The CDR3 sequence is CASSEWTSGIYNEQFF. The CDR3 DNA follows: TGTGCCAGCAGTGAGTGGACTAGCGGGATCTACAATGAGCAGTTCTTC.

CDR3: CASSLQGLGVNTEAFF. The CDR3 bases are TGTGCCAGTAGTCTACAGGGCTTGGGGGTGAACACTGAAGCTTTCTTT. The chain couples TRBV19 to TRBJ1-1; the D gene is possibly TRBD1 (6 bases). The V end lost 5 bases, the J end lost 0 bases, and 16 bases lay between the germline ends. Germline V lookup: CDR1 LNHDA, CDR2 SQIVND (reference sequence). The length of the CDR3 is 16 residues.

V is TRBV30 and J is TRBJ1-6, with 8 bases matching TRBD1. After removal of 4 bases from V and 9 bases from J, the junction contained 5 bases not matched to a gene. Germline V gene sequence: CDR1 GTSNPN, CDR2 SVGIG (reference sequence). The CDR3 has 13 residues. CDR3 nucleotide sequence: TGTGCCTGGACCTCAGGGGGCCGTTCACCCCTCCACTTT. It translates to CAWTSGGRSPLHF.

The DNA for the CDR3 is TGTGCCAGCAGCTTATCGACAGATAATTCACCCCTCCACTTT. Its translation: CASSLSTDNSPLHF. The rearrangement links TRBV11-1 to TRBJ1-6, with D possibly TRBD1 on 5 matching bases. Trimming removed 2 bases at V and 5 bases at J, with 7 bases between. The CDR3 sequence is 14 residues long. The V gene's germline CDR1 is SGHAT and CDR2 FQDESV (reference sequence). Filled out from reference TRBV11-1 and TRBJ1-6, the complete variable domain reads EAEVAQSPRYKITEKSQAVAFWCDPISGHATLYWYRQILGQGPELLVQFQDESVVDDSQLPKDRFSAERLKGVDSTLKIQPAELGDSAMYLCASSLSTDNSPLHFGNGTRLTVT.

The gene calls are TRBV19 and TRBJ2-7, with a tentative D call TRBD1 (6 bases). This CDR3 comprises 14 residues. Between the trimmed V and J ends, which lost 4 bases and 4 bases, there was a span of 14 bases. Per the germline V gene, CDR1 is LNHDA and CDR2 is SQIVND (reference sequence). CDR3 coding DNA: TGTGCCAGTAGTACGGCGGGTAGGGGGTACGAGCAGTACTTC. Translating gives CASSTAGRGYEQYF.

The chain uses TRBV3-1 (or the pseudogene TRBV3-2) and TRBJ2-7, with a tentative D call TRBD1 (6 bases). CDR1 is LGHDT and CDR2 is YNNKEL in the germline V gene (reference sequence). The CDR3 has 16 residues. V lost 5 bases to trimming and J lost 5 bases, with 22 bases between them. The CDR3 DNA reads TGTGCCAGCAGCACGCGGGCGGGTAGGGGGATGGACGAGCAGTACTTC. The encoded protein is CASSTRAGRGMDEQYF.

V is TRBV14 and J is TRBJ1-6; no clear D gene. This CDR3 has 12 residues. V lost 2 bases to trimming and J lost 10 bases, with 6 bases between them. Germline V gene lookup returns CDR1 SGHDN and CDR2 FVKESK. Here the CDR3 reads CASSQSPSPLHF. CDR3 DNA: TGTGCCAGCAGCCAATCCCCATCACCCCTCCACTTT.

The table lists this clone with a count of one. This CDR3 is CSVTGTGGMNTEAFF. The CDR3 DNA reads as TGCAGCGTTACGGGGACAGGGGGGATGAACACTGAAGCTTTCTTT. V and J are TRBV29-1 and TRBJ1-1, with 11 positions matching TRBD1. This CDR3 comprises 15 residues. Germline-derived CDR1 and CDR2 are SQVTM and ANQGSEA. The V gene end was trimmed by 5 bases and the J gene end by 0 bases; junction bases not matched to a gene: 5.

This clone occurred a few times. The J gene is TRBJ2-6, the V gene TRBV6-2 or TRBV6-3; TRBD1 might be the D (6 bases). V gave up 5 bases and J gave up 0 bases, with 11 bases separating them. This CDR3 region has 16 residues. Germline V gene lookup returns CDR1 MNHEY and CDR2 SVGEGT. CDR3: CASSETGTSGANVLTF. The CDR3 coding sequence is TGTGCCAGCAGTGAGACAGGTACCTCTGGGGCCAACGTCCTGACTTTC.

The rearrangement joins TRBV11-2 to TRBJ2-3; D is uncertain. Germline loops: CDR1 SGHAT, CDR2 FQNNGV. This CDR3 spans 12 amino acids. V was shortened by 3 bases and J by 6 bases, with 7 bases between the two germline ends. The CDR3 bases are TGTGCCAGCAGCTTGGTAGGGGATACGCAGTATTTT. This gives the protein CASSLVGDTQYF.

This chain joins TRBV6-6 and TRBJ1-5; unclear D gene. Germline loops: CDR1 MNHNY, CDR2 SVGAGI (reference sequence). Trimming pared 6 bases from V and 2 bases from J, leaving 11 bases between. The CDR3 contains 14 residues. The CDR3 protein is CASRTRNGNQPQHF. Written as DNA, the CDR3 is TGTGCCAGCAGAACCAGGAATGGCAATCAGCCCCAGCATTTT.